These T cell receptor beta chains were read from a single sample in a study of T cells after yellow fever vaccination. A single record per CDR3 protein comes from TCRdb applying MiXCR to the 5' RACE reads. Counted here are some 670,000 distinct CDR3 sequences, 12% occurring once; the ten biggest clones make up 14% to 15%. The sample was PBMCs, taken on the day of the yellow fever booster vaccination. Receptor source: a man aged 25 to 40 who received the YFV17D yellow fever vaccine. Both conserved end residues are part of each CDR3. A D gene is named only where the DNA matches it firmly. The size field is filled for only some rows; it gives once, few, many or a size class.

d_call	j_call	v_call	clone_size	cdr3_aa	cdr3_nt
.	TRBJ2-7	TRBV12-3/TRBV12-4	many	CASSSDGYRGRGQYF	TGTGCCAGCAGTTCTGACGGGTATCGGGGACGAGGGCAGTACTTC
.	TRBJ2-3	TRBV20-1	.	CSARASGLHSGTDTQYF	TGCAGTGCTAGAGCCTCGGGGCTTCACTCTGGCACAGATACGCAGTATTTT
.	TRBJ2-1	TRBV11-2	.	CASRSKGGDLGGEQFF	TGTGCCAGCAGGTCCAAGGGGGGGGATCTAGGGGGTGAGCAGTTCTTC
.	TRBJ2-6	TRBV5-1	many	CASSLDGSGANVLTF	TGCGCCAGCAGCTTGGATGGCTCTGGGGCCAACGTCCTGACTTTC
.	TRBJ1-5	TRBV20-1	few	CSAIPPLDQPQHF	TGCAGTGCTATACCCCCTTTAGATCAGCCCCAGCATTTT
TRBD1	TRBJ1-5	TRBV20-1	few	CSARGQGDQPQHF	TGCAGTGCTAGGGGACAGGGCGATCAGCCCCAGCATTTT
.	TRBJ2-2	TRBV4-2	.	CASSPRDLGPGELFF	TGTGCCAGCAGCCCCCGGGACTTGGGGCCCGGGGAGCTGTTTTTT
.	TRBJ2-5	TRBV30	.	CAWRGGPGPSETQYF	TGTGCCTGGAGGGGAGGCCCGGGACCGTCGGAGACCCAGTACTTC
.	TRBJ1-1	TRBV20-1	.	CSGSGTTNTEAFF	TGCAGTGGAAGCGGGACTACCAACACTGAAGCTTTCTTT
.	TRBJ2-2	TRBV5-1	few	CASSLDGGATGELFF	TGCGCCAGCAGCTTGGATGGGGGGGCCACCGGGGAGCTGTTTTTT
TRBD2	TRBJ2-1	TRBV7-2	.	CASSLVSSGSSYNEQFF	TGTGCCAGCAGCTTAGTTTCTAGCGGGAGCTCCTACAATGAGCAGTTCTTC
.	TRBJ2-7	TRBV6-2/TRBV6-3	few	CASSRTGTGDQTSGYEQYF	TGTGCCAGCAGTCGCACCGGGACAGGGGACCAGACTAGCGGCTACGAGCAGTACTTC
.	TRBJ2-5	TRBV28	few	CASSLGGRLQETQYF	TGTGCCAGCAGTCTAGGGGGACGGCTACAAGAGACCCAGTACTTC
.	TRBJ2-1	TRBV2	.	CASSDSGAYNEQFF	TGTGCCAGCAGTGACTCCGGGGCCTACAATGAGCAGTTCTTC
TRBD1	TRBJ2-7	TRBV5-5	few	CASSPDRGRLYEQYF	TGTGCCAGCAGCCCCGACAGGGGGCGCCTCTACGAGCAGTACTTC
.	TRBJ2-1	TRBV7-9	many	CASSVDSTQEHF	TGTGCCAGCAGCGTAGACTCCACCCAAGAGCACTTC
.	TRBJ2-1	TRBV28	.	CASSLSDSQFF	TGTGCCAGCAGCCTTTCGGACTCCCAGTTCTTC
TRBD2	TRBJ2-1	TRBV6-2/TRBV6-3	many	CASSYSLAGEEQFF	TGTGCCAGCAGTTACTCACTAGCGGGAGAGGAGCAGTTCTTC
TRBD2	TRBJ2-7	TRBV2	many	CASSEAVAGGAEQYF	TGTGCCAGCAGTGAAGCGGTGGCGGGAGGTGCCGAGCAGTACTTC
.	TRBJ2-3	TRBV28	few	CASRNPRADTQYF	TGTGCCAGCAGAAATCCTAGGGCAGATACGCAGTATTTT
TRBD2	TRBJ2-1	TRBV20-1	few	CSGIGGGLNEQFF	TGCAGTGGGATTGGGGGAGGGCTCAATGAGCAGTTCTTC
TRBD1	TRBJ1-5	TRBV6-1	few	CASRPGGARQPQHF	TGTGCCAGCAGACCAGGGGGGGCGCGGCAGCCCCAGCATTTT
TRBD1	TRBJ2-7	TRBV20-1	.	CSARGPWAGQAWEQYF	TGCAGTGCTAGAGGTCCCTGGGCGGGACAGGCTTGGGAGCAGTACTTC
TRBD2	TRBJ2-1	TRBV7-2	many	CASSVGTSGNEQFF	TGTGCCAGCAGCGTCGGGACTAGCGGTAATGAGCAGTTCTTC
TRBD1	TRBJ2-5	TRBV28	.	CASQGTGSQRRPRF	TGTGCCAGCCAGGGGACAGGGTCCCAGAGACGGCCCCGCTTC
.	TRBJ2-5	TRBV5-1	few	CASSLGHHNQETQYF	TGCGCCAGCAGCTTGGGACACCACAACCAAGAGACCCAGTACTTC
.	TRBJ2-5	TRBV24-1	.	CATSDAYQETQYF	TGTGCCACCAGTGACGCTTACCAAGAGACCCAGTACTTC
TRBD1	TRBJ2-4	TRBV12-3/TRBV12-4	few	CASSLDRQGITNIQYF	TGTGCCAGCAGTTTAGACCGACAGGGAATAACGAACATTCAGTACTTC
.	TRBJ2-1	TRBV7-2	.	CASRVWAGHNEQFF	TGTGCCAGCAGGGTCTGGGCGGGGCACAATGAGCAGTTCTTC
.	TRBJ2-1	TRBV7-3	few	CASSSLGSVTEQFF	TGTGCCAGCAGCTCACTAGGTTCGGTAACTGAGCAGTTCTTC
TRBD2	TRBJ2-2	TRBV11-2	.	CASSLFSGLAGGTGELFF	TGTGCCAGCAGCTTATTCTCCGGACTAGCGGGAGGAACCGGGGAGCTGTTTTTT
.	TRBJ1-1	TRBV18	many	CASSPPGNTEAFF	TGCGCCAGCAGCCCCCCAGGGAACACTGAAGCTTTCTTT
.	TRBJ2-1	TRBV10-2	few	CASSELAVEQFF	TGCGCCAGCAGTGAGTTAGCAGTCGAGCAGTTCTTC
TRBD2	TRBJ2-3	TRBV11-2	few	CASSFRASSGRRTDTQYF	TGTGCCAGCAGCTTTAGGGCCTCTAGCGGGAGAAGGACAGATACGCAGTATTTT
.	TRBJ2-5	TRBV6-1	few	CASSKDTQETQYF	TGTGCCAGCAGTAAGGACACGCAAGAGACCCAGTACTTC
.	TRBJ1-2	TRBV7-2	many	CASSMSLGASYTF	TGTGCCAGCAGCATGAGTTTAGGGGCGAGCTACACCTTC
TRBD2	TRBJ2-1	TRBV5-1	.	CASHAGTSGRNSLLF	TGCGCCAGCCACGCCGGGACTAGCGGGAGGAATAGTCTACTCTTC
.	TRBJ1-3	TRBV28	.	CASSSGGADRNTIYF	TGTGCCAGCAGTTCCGGCGGAGCAGACAGAAACACCATATATTTT
.	TRBJ2-2	TRBV12-3/TRBV12-4	.	CASSFLVNTGELFF	TGTGCCAGCAGTTTTCTAGTAAACACCGGGGAGCTGTTTTTT
.	TRBJ2-7	TRBV10-3	.	CAIGVQSQQYEQYF	TGTGCCATCGGTGTCCAGTCACAACAATACGAGCAGTACTTC
.	TRBJ2-5	TRBV9	few	CASSGLPSGAQETQYF	TGTGCCAGCAGCGGATTGCCCTCTGGGGCACAAGAGACCCAGTACTTC